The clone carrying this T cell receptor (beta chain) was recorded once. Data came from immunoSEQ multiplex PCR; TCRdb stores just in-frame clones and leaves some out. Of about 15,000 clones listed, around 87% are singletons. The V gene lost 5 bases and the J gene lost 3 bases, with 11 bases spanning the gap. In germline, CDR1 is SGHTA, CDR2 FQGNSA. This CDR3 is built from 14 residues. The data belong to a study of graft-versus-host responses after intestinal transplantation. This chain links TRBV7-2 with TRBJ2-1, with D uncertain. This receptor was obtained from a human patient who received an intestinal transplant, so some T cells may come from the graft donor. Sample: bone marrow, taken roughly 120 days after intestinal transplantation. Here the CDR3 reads CASSPNMLYNEQFF. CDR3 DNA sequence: TGTGCCAGCAGCCCTAACATGCTCTACAATGAGCAGTTCTTC.